A single sample is the source of the 3 T cell receptor beta chains below, sequenced in a study of shared clonotypes between healthy human individuals. Cells designated naive CD8 were CD45RO-negative and were positively selected for CCR7, with terminally differentiated effector memory CD45RA+ cells excluded. TCRdb's copy holds only in-frame clones and misses some; the assay was immunoSEQ multiplex PCR. The sample includes about 750,000 clones, more than 85% of them seen just once. Sequences were obtained from naive CD8+ T cells sorted from blood. Every receptor here comes from a man aged 30-40 years in good health.

The chain joins TRBV29-1 to TRBJ2-1, with D unclear. Looked up from germline, CDR1 is SQVTM and CDR2 is ANQGSEA. CDR3 length: 13 amino acids. V was pared by 1 base and J by 7 bases, with 11 bases between. CDR3: CSVEGGTVNEQFF. DNA of the CDR3: TGCAGCGTTGAAGGCGGTACCGTAAATGAGCAGTTCTTC.

CDR3 DNA sequence: TGTGCCAGCAGTTTATATGGTGGCACTGAAGCTTTCTTT. Protein product: CASSLYGGTEAFF. The chain is built from TRBV28 and TRBJ1-1, with no clear D. CDR1 and CDR2 (germline): MDHEN, SYDVKM. With 1 base removed from V and 4 bases from J, the gap between germline ends came to 7 bases. The CDR3 totals 13 residues.

This rearrangement joins TRBV5-6 to TRBJ2-2, with 7 bases matching TRBD1. CDR3 size: 13 residues. The germline CDR1 and CDR2 sequences are SGHDT and YYEEEE. The V gene end was trimmed by 2 bases and the J gene end by 6 bases; junction bases not matched to a gene: 1. CDR3 sequence reads: CASSFQGAGELFF. In DNA form, the CDR3 reads TGTGCCAGCAGCTTTCAGGGGGCCGGGGAGCTGTTTTTT.